This T cell receptor (beta chain) was recovered during a study of CD8 T cells in Susac syndrome. Sequencing of TCR beta was performed on blood CD8+ and CD4+ T cells. The CD8+ and CD4+ T cells were negatively isolated, with the TEMRA cells enriched by FACS. In regard to this clonotype: Its cognate antigen is unknown.

Study-wide points: It was acknowledged in the study that the number of individuals who were included in its TCR sequencing and HLA analysis was relatively small.

The CDR3 is 15 residues long. The germline V and J ends were trimmed by 0 bases and 4 bases, with 10 bases remaining between them. From germline, CDR1 is SGHNT and CDR2 YYREEE (reference sequence). Reverse transcription of about 0.45 to 1 ug RNA used random hexamers. An immunoSEQ multiplex PCR generated amplified TCR beta CDR3 products spanning 54 Vbeta and 13 Jbeta. TCRdb independently ran MiXCR on the immunoSEQ multiplex PCR reads; one entry per CDR3 protein. The sample holds about 150,000 distinct CDR3 sequences; about 94% are singletons and the top ten take roughly 0.21%. V gene TRBV5-4 combines with J gene TRBJ2-2, with D perhaps matching TRBD1 (5 bases). The clonotype originates from a human donor with multiple sclerosis. Sequencing was performed on CD8+ T cells from PBMCs. The CDR3 DNA reads as TGTGCCAGCAGCTTGGATCAGGGCGGCACCGGGGAGCTGTTTTTT. Translating gives CASSLDQGGTGELFF.